The 31 T cell receptor beta chains listed next were all sequenced from one sample in a study of blood T cell repertoires in COVID-19. Generated by immunoSEQ multiplex PCR, the TCRdb table keeps only in-frame clones and is missing some. The sample has roughly 180,000 clones; approximately 82% are singletons. Sequencing input: PBMCs or T cells enriched from blood (not recorded which). The receptors shown here come from a woman aged 45-65 years who had recovered from COVID-19.

This chain connects TRBV4-1 to TRBJ1-2, with 8 bases identical to TRBD1. With V trimmed by 2 bases and J by 7 bases, 6 bases remained unmatched. Germline lookup yields CDR1 MGHRA and CDR2 YSYEKL. CDR3 length equals 14 residues. The CDR3 nucleotides read TGCGCCAGCAGCCAACCCGGGACAGGCGGTGGCTACACCTTC. Protein sequence: CASSQPGTGGGYTF.

This sequence joins TRBV7-9 and TRBJ1-2, with D possibly being TRBD1 (6 bases). Germline V gene sequence: CDR1 SEHNR, CDR2 FQNEAQ (reference sequence). The CDR3 has 16 amino acids. The V and J ends lost 0 bases and 5 bases respectively, with 16 bases between them. The CDR3 nucleotides read TGTGCCAGCAGCTTAGCACAGGGCACGTCCACGTATGGCTACACCTTC. Its translation is CASSLAQGTSTYGYTF.

The chain has TRBV6-5 and TRBJ2-2; a weak D match, TRBD1 (7 bases). Trimming stripped 7 bases from V and 7 bases from J, with 16 bases between. This CDR3 has 14 residues. Germline CDR1 reads MNHEY; CDR2 reads SVGAGI. The CDR3 nucleotides read TGTGCCAGCATCTCAGGGGGGTCAGGCGGGGAGCTGTTTTTT. It specifies CASISGGSGGELFF.

The chain joins TRBV11-2 to TRBJ2-5, with 11 bases that match TRBD2. Germline CDR1 is SGHAT and CDR2 is FQNNGV. The CDR3 runs 17 residues. Trimming removed 4 bases from V and 7 bases from J; junction bases left unmatched: 14. As DNA, the CDR3 is TGTGCCAGCAGCTGGGCCGGGACTAGCGGAAGGGTAGCGACCCAGTACTTC. Translation: CASSWAGTSGRVATQYF. The full variable domain, with the rest looked up from reference TRBV11-2 and TRBJ2-5, is EAGVAQSPRYKIIEKRQSVAFWCNPISGHATLYWYQQILGQGPKLLIQFQNNGVVDDSQLPKDRFSAERLKGVDSTLKIQPAKLEDSAVYLCASSWAGTSGRVATQYFGPGTRLLVL.

V and J are TRBV5-5 and TRBJ1-3; TRBD1 matches at 8 bases. V dropped 3 bases and J dropped 9; count of bases not matched to a gene: 8. The CDR3 spans 14 residues. From germline, CDR1 is SGHKS and CDR2 YYEKEE (reference sequence). The CDR3 nucleotides are TGTGCCAGCAGCTCCGGACAGGGAGTGGGCACCATATATTTT. This gives the protein CASSSGQGVGTIYF. The whole variable domain, remainder taken from reference TRBV5-5 and TRBJ1-3, is DAGVTQSPTHLIKTRGQQVTLRCSPISGHKSVSWYQQVLGQGPQFIFQYYEKEERGRGNFPDRFSARQFPNYSSELNVNALLLGDSALYLCASSSGQGVGTIYFGEGSWLTVV.

The rearrangement uses TRBV11-2 and TRBJ1-1; weak D call: TRBD1 (5 bases). This CDR3 contains 15 residues. Germline assignment: CDR1 SGHAT and CDR2 FQNNGV. Trimming took off 3 bases at V and 0 bases at J, with 11 bases between the two ends. The CDR3 bases are TGTGCCAGCAGCTTTTACGGGGGGATGAACACTGAAGCTTTCTTT. Protein sequence: CASSFYGGMNTEAFF.

The chain carries TRBV7-2 and TRBJ1-5; no reliable D call. The CDR3 consists of 16 residues. Germline V gene data show CDR1 as SGHTA and CDR2 as FQGNSA. V was clipped by 4 bases and J by 3 bases, with 16 bases between them. The CDR3 sequence: CASSSPQRVPNQPQHF. The CDR3 DNA is TGTGCCAGCAGCTCACCCCAGAGGGTCCCCAATCAGCCCCAGCATTTT.

The chain carries TRBV6-6 and TRBJ1-1; no clear D gene. The length of the CDR3 is 13 residues. Trimming stripped 8 bases from V and 9 bases from J, with 19 bases between. Germline values: CDR1 MNHNY, CDR2 SVGAGI (reference sequence). CDR3 protein: CASRLADRGKAFF. The CDR3 nucleotides are TGTGCCAGCCGATTGGCCGATCGAGGGAAAGCTTTCTTT.

The chain uses TRBV18 and TRBJ1-5; 7 bases agree with TRBD1. This CDR3 region has 15 residues. Germline lookup yields CDR1 KGHSH and CDR2 LQKENI. Unmatched junction bases numbered 4, after V lost 5 bases and J lost 0 bases. CDR3 DNA sequence: TGTGCCAGCTCAGAACAGGGGAATAGCAATCAGCCCCAGCATTTT. Its protein product is CASSEQGNSNQPQHF.

The genes are TRBV19 and TRBJ1-2, with TRBD1 matching over 8 bases. In germline, CDR1 is LNHDA, CDR2 SQIVND (reference sequence). V trimming: 3 bases; J trimming: 6 bases; junction bases outside the gene matches: 3. CDR3 length equals 13 residues. In DNA, the CDR3 is TGTGCCAGTAGTATTCTGACAGGGGATGGCTACACCTTC. It encodes CASSILTGDGYTF.

This clone was seen more than once but under ten times. The V and J genes are TRBV3-1 (or the pseudogene TRBV3-2) and TRBJ2-7, with 10 positions matching TRBD2. V lost 2 bases to trimming and J lost 1 base; unmatched junction nucleotides: 5. The CDR3 contains 16 residues. CDR1 LGHDT and CDR2 YNNKEL come from the germline V gene (reference sequence). CDR3: CASSQTPGLASYEQYV. CDR3 sequence (DNA): TGTGCCAGCAGCCAAACACCGGGACTAGCGTCCTACGAGCAGTACGTC.

The chain has TRBV28 and TRBJ1-5; 8 bases align to TRBD1. Germline V lookup: CDR1 MDHEN, CDR2 SYDVKM. The CDR3 covers 19 residues. V was pared by 6 bases and J by 0 bases, with 16 bases of the junction left unmatched. This CDR3 is CASSPPPGQAFYSNQPQHF. In nucleotides, the CDR3 is TGTGCCAGCAGCCCCCCCCCGGGACAGGCCTTCTATAGCAATCAGCCCCAGCATTTT.

The V and J genes are TRBV28 and TRBJ2-2; D is ambiguous. The CDR3 runs 12 residues. V was shortened by 7 bases and J by 6 bases, with 9 bases between the two germline ends. Germline CDR1 MDHEN, CDR2 SYDVKM. This chain's CDR3 is CASTPRAGELFF. The CDR3, as DNA: TGTGCCAGCACCCCGCGTGCCGGGGAGCTGTTTTTT.

The chain has TRBV6-1 and TRBJ1-5; possibly TRBD1 for D (6 bases). Germline assignment: CDR1 MNHNS and CDR2 SASEGT. Trimming removed 1 base from V and 8 bases from J, with 9 bases in between. The CDR3 sequence is 13 residues long. CDR3 DNA: TGTGCCAGCAGTGAAGACAGGGCGGAGCCCCAGCATTTT. It codes for CASSEDRAEPQHF.

The V and J genes are TRBV28 and TRBJ1-4; TRBD1 might be the D (6 bases). There are 14 residues in the CDR3. The V end lost 7 bases, the J end lost 4 bases, and 13 bases lay between the germline ends. Per germline, CDR1 MDHEN and CDR2 SYDVKM. CDR3: CASKRGQNNEKLFF. DNA of the CDR3: TGTGCCAGCAAACGGGGACAAAATAATGAAAAACTGTTTTTT.

V usage is TRBV16 and J usage is TRBJ1-2; D is undetermined. V shed 4 bases and J shed 4 bases, with 4 bases lying between them. The length of the CDR3 is 11 residues. Per the germline V gene, CDR1 is KGHSY and CDR2 is FQNENV. This chain's CDR3 is CASSPSYGYTF. The CDR3, as DNA: TGTGCCAGCAGCCCCTCCTATGGCTACACCTTC.

This sequence joins TRBV18 and TRBJ2-5; the match to TRBD1 covers 7 bases. Per germline, CDR1 KGHSH and CDR2 LQKENI. CDR3 length: 14 residues. V shed 5 bases and J 3 bases; nucleotides not matched to a gene: 6. This CDR3 reads CASSANRGKETQYF. CDR3 bases: TGTGCCAGCTCAGCCAACAGGGGAAAAGAGACCCAGTACTTC.

CDR3 bases: TGTGCCAGCAGTGAAACGGCGGGGGGCCACGAGCAGTACGTC. Translated, it gives CASSETAGGHEQYV. J is TRBJ2-7 and V is TRBV6-1, with TRBD2 matching over 8 bases. V lost 2 bases, J lost 5 bases, and 5 bases stayed unmatched. The CDR3 has 14 amino acids. Germline V lookup: CDR1 MNHNS, CDR2 SASEGT.

This sequence joins TRBV11-2 and TRBJ1-2, with D perhaps matching TRBD1 (5 bases). The CDR3 consists of 15 residues. Germline CDR1 reads SGHAT; CDR2 reads FQNNGV. Trimming removed 1 base at V and 4 bases at J, with 13 bases between. CDR3 protein: CASSLVRETRYGYTF. Here the CDR3 DNA reads TGTGCCAGCAGCTTAGTCAGGGAAACTCGCTATGGCTACACCTTC.

The chain links TRBV6-5 to TRBJ1-3, with a weak D call TRBD1 (5 bases). CDR1 MNHEY and CDR2 SVGAGI come from the germline V gene. Trimming shortened V by 5 bases and J by 2 bases, and 13 bases separated the two germline ends. This CDR3 contains 15 residues. This CDR3 reads CASSPDRITGNTIYF. The DNA for the CDR3 is TGTGCCAGCAGTCCCGACAGAATAACTGGAAACACCATATATTTT.

The chain couples TRBV7-2 to TRBJ1-1, with D tentatively TRBD1 (5 bases). Per germline, CDR1 SGHTA and CDR2 FQGNSA. The CDR3 runs 13 residues. Between the trimmed V and J ends, which lost 1 base and 10 bases, there was a span of 13 bases. The CDR3 sequence: CASSLGDRPGAFF. CDR3 nucleotides: TGTGCCAGCAGCTTAGGTGACAGACCGGGAGCTTTCTTT. Using reference TRBV7-2 and TRBJ1-1 for the parts outside the CDR3, the full variable domain is GAGVSQSPSNKVTEKGKDVELRCDPISGHTALYWYRQSLGQGLEFLIYFQGNSAPDKSGLPSDRFSAERTGGSVSTLTIQRTQQEDSAVYLCASSLGDRPGAFFGQGTRLTVV.

This chain links TRBV3-1 (or the pseudogene TRBV3-2) with TRBJ1-6; D not resolved. In germline, CDR1 is LGHDT, CDR2 YNNKEL (reference sequence). The CDR3 loop spans 14 amino acids. V lost 1 base to trimming and J lost 7 bases, with 8 bases between them. CDR3 DNA: TGTGCCAGCAGCCAAGTCGGGGAGAATTCACCCCTCCACTTT. Its protein product is CASSQVGENSPLHF.

The chain uses TRBV6-5 and TRBJ2-3, with 9 bases fitting TRBD2. This CDR3 region has 14 residues. V lost 6 bases and J lost 4; bases outside the gene matches: 5. Germline values: CDR1 MNHEY, CDR2 SVGAGI. CDR3 residues: CASRREGGSDTQYF. CDR3 DNA sequence: TGTGCCAGCAGGCGGGAGGGGGGGTCAGATACGCAGTATTTT.

The chain carries TRBV14 and TRBJ2-1; D is perhaps TRBD2 (6 bases). V lost 4 bases to trimming and J lost 6 bases, with 16 bases between them. The CDR3 runs to 15 residues. Germline values: CDR1 SGHDN, CDR2 FVKESK. The CDR3 DNA reads as TGTGCCAGCAGCCCGGGACTGGGGCCTGGCAATGAGCAGTTCTTC. It specifies CASSPGLGPGNEQFF.

The V gene is TRBV28, the J gene TRBJ1-5, with a possible D match to TRBD1 (5 bases). CDR3 length equals 12 residues. V lost 8 bases and J 4 bases, leaving 9 bases between the germline ends. Germline CDR1 MDHEN, CDR2 SYDVKM. The CDR3 here is CASGRGNQPQHF. Here the CDR3 DNA reads TGTGCCAGCGGGAGGGGAAATCAGCCCCAGCATTTT.

V and J are TRBV5-4 and TRBJ2-5; TRBD1 might be the D (5 bases). The germline gives CDR1 SGHNT, CDR2 YYREEE (reference sequence). V was shortened by 1 base and J by 5 bases, with 15 bases between the two germline ends. The CDR3 length is 15 residues. The CDR3 reads CASSLKGLWTETQYF. The CDR3 coding sequence is TGTGCCAGCAGCTTGAAGGGGCTGTGGACGGAGACCCAGTACTTC.

The chain is built from TRBV3-1 (or the pseudogene TRBV3-2) and TRBJ2-1; 9 bases are a match to TRBD1. The CDR3 covers 16 residues. Germline loops: CDR1 LGHDT, CDR2 YNNKEL (reference sequence). The V segment lost 0 bases and the J segment 3 bases; nucleotides outside the gene matches: 3. The CDR3 region is CASSQEGGQGYNEQFF. The CDR3 DNA reads as TGTGCCAGCAGCCAAGAAGGGGGACAGGGCTACAATGAGCAGTTCTTC.

V is TRBV27 and J is TRBJ1-6; D ambiguous. Germline V lookup: CDR1 MNHEY, CDR2 SMNVEV (reference sequence). V dropped 2 bases and J dropped 0 bases, with 11 bases sitting between them. The CDR3 loop spans 17 amino acids. CDR3 sequence reads: CASSLVRVSSYNSPLHF. The CDR3 DNA reads TGTGCCAGCAGTTTAGTCCGGGTATCCTCCTATAATTCACCCCTCCACTTT.

The chain is built from TRBV7-2 and TRBJ2-5; D is perhaps TRBD1 (5 bases). V shed 0 bases and J shed 1 base, with 6 bases lying between them. Per germline, CDR1 SGHTA and CDR2 FQGNSA. This CDR3 region has 14 residues. The CDR3 DNA reads TGTGCCAGCAGCTTAGCGGGGCCCCAAGAGACCCAGTACTTC. As protein: CASSLAGPQETQYF.

V gene TRBV7-8 combines with J gene TRBJ1-2, with 9 bases lining up with TRBD1. The V and J ends lost 8 bases and 6 bases, in that order; junction bases with no gene match: 10. The germline gives CDR1 SGHVS, CDR2 FQNEAQ. The CDR3 totals 14 residues. CDR3 loop: CASQVGGQGNGYTF. As DNA, the CDR3 is TGTGCCAGCCAAGTGGGGGGACAGGGAAATGGCTACACCTTC.

The chain employs TRBV7-2 and TRBJ2-2, with a possible D match to TRBD1 (6 bases). Trimming took 8 bases from V and 3 from J, leaving 7 bases between them. CDR1 is SGHTA and CDR2 is FQGNSA in the germline V gene. The CDR3 totals 12 residues. This chain's CDR3 is CASHRDTGELFF. CDR3 DNA sequence: TGTGCCAGCCACAGGGACACCGGGGAGCTGTTTTTT.